This is a list of T cell receptor beta chains from one sample in a study of PD-1 blockade in classical Hodgkin lymphoma. The protocol was immunoSEQ multiplex PCR, while the TCRdb copy is restricted to in-frame clones and leaves out a portion. Of about 46,000 clones in the sample, 65% to 85% were seen once. This specimen was peripheral blood mononuclear cells (PBMCs), taken at baseline. The source is a human donor with classical Hodgkin lymphoma. CDR3s include the opening cysteine and the closing phenylalanine or tryptophan. A D gene is named only where the DNA matches it firmly. A clone size is listed for some rows: how often the clone was seen (once, few, many), or a class if it is expanded.

clone_size	v_call	d_call	j_call	cdr3_nt	cdr3_aa
-	TRBV7-8	-	TRBJ2-1	TGTGCCAGCAGCTCTCACACAGGGAGGTCCTACAATGAGCAGTTCTTC	CASSSHTGRSYNEQFF
-	TRBV4-1	TRBD1	TRBJ2-7	TGCGCCAGCAGCCCGGACAGGGGAGACTACGAGCAGTACTTC	CASSPDRGDYEQYF
-	TRBV5-1	TRBD2	TRBJ2-1	TGCGCCAGCAGCTTACGGGTCACCGGGGGGGAGCAGTTCTTC	CASSLRVTGGEQFF
-	TRBV19	-	TRBJ1-5	TGTGCCAGTACCATTGGGGGAGGGAGAAGCAATCAGCCCCAGCATTTT	CASTIGGGRSNQPQHF
-	TRBV5-1	-	TRBJ1-5	TGCGCCAGCAGCTTGGCCTCGGGTACTCAGCCCCAGCATTTT	CASSLASGTQPQHF
few	TRBV5-4	-	TRBJ1-1	TGTGCCAGCAGCTTCGGCGGTAAGAACACTGAAGCTTTCTTT	CASSFGGKNTEAFF
few	TRBV5-1	-	TRBJ2-1	TGCGCCAGCAGCTCTACGGGACTGGGGGCCAATGAGCAGTTCTTC	CASSSTGLGANEQFF
once	TRBV9	-	TRBJ2-7	TGTGCCAGCAGCGTATCGGCCAATTCCTACGAGCAGTACTTC	CASSVSANSYEQYF
-	TRBV28	-	TRBJ1-4	TGTGCCAGCAGCCCCGAAGGACCTGAGGGCAATGAAAAACTGTTTTTT	CASSPEGPEGNEKLFF
-	TRBV27	TRBD1	TRBJ2-1	TGTGCCAGCAGTAAGGACAGGACAAACAATGAGCAGTTCTTC	CASSKDRTNNEQFF
medium-sized	TRBV27	TRBD1	TRBJ2-2	TGTGCCAGCAGGCTTCGACAGGGGGCGATTGTCACCGGGGAGCTGTTTTTT	CASRLRQGAIVTGELFF
few	TRBV18	TRBD2	TRBJ2-7	TGTGCCAGCTCACCAACCTCCCGCGGGGGTACCGTCGAGCAGTACTTC	CASSPTSRGGTVEQYF
-	TRBV18	-	TRBJ2-5	TGTGCCAGCTCTCCGGAGGGGTACCAAGAGACCCAGTACTTC	CASSPEGYQETQYF
medium-sized	TRBV10-1	TRBD1	TRBJ1-1	TGCGCCAGCAGTGAGGGGGACAGCGAGGGTACTGAAGCTTTCTTT	CASSEGDSEGTEAFF
-	TRBV12-1	-	TRBJ1-4	TGTGCCAGCAGTCCTAGGCGATCAACTAATGAAAAACTGTTTTTT	CASSPRRSTNEKLFF
-	TRBV5-6	TRBD2	TRBJ2-7	TGTGCCAGCAGCTTTCCTAGCGGATCCTACGAGCAGTACTTC	CASSFPSGSYEQYF
few	TRBV2	-	TRBJ1-5	TGTGCCAGCAGAACGATGGTCCATAGCAATCAGCCCCAGCATTTT	CASRTMVHSNQPQHF
few	TRBV19	TRBD1	TRBJ1-2	TGTGCCAGTAGTATCGACAGGGCTAACTATGGCTACACCTTC	CASSIDRANYGYTF
once	TRBV5-1	-	TRBJ2-7	TGCGCCAGCAGCTTGACGACGGCCTACGAGCAGTACTTC	CASSLTTAYEQYF
once	TRBV5-1	-	TRBJ2-7	TGCGCCAGCAGCTTGGGAGAGATCTACGAGCAGTACTTC	CASSLGEIYEQYF
-	TRBV29-1	TRBD1	TRBJ1-2	TGCAGCGCCGTGGGACAGGCTGGGTATGGCTACACCTTC	CSAVGQAGYGYTF
once	TRBV25-1	TRBD1	TRBJ2-2	TGTGCCAGCAGTGACCTGGACAGGGCCCTAAACACCGGGGAGCTGTTTTTT	CASSDLDRALNTGELFF
-	TRBV6-5	-	TRBJ1-2	TGTGCCAGCAGTTACGATCAGGAGGGCTGGGGTGGCTACACCTTC	CASSYDQEGWGGYTF
-	TRBV30	-	TRBJ2-3	TGTGCCTGGAGTCTCGGCGGTGGGGGATCCTTTGCTAGCACAGATACGCAGTATTTT	CAWSLGGGGSFASTDTQYF
-	TRBV19	-	TRBJ2-7	TGTGCCAGTAATCAGGATACCTACGAGCAGTACTTC	CASNQDTYEQYF
-	TRBV28	-	TRBJ2-5	TGTGCCAGCAGGGGGGGAGCTTGGGAGACCCAGTACTTC	CASRGGAWETQYF
-	TRBV25-1	TRBD2	TRBJ2-1	TGTGCCAGCAGTGACTCCGAGACTAGCGGGAATTACAATGAGCAGTTCTTC	CASSDSETSGNYNEQFF
-	TRBV19	TRBD1	TRBJ1-1	TGTGCCAGTAGAGCCGGGACAGGGGGTTTCACTGAAGCTTTCTTT	CASRAGTGGFTEAFF
-	TRBV19	TRBD2	TRBJ2-5	TGTGCCAGTAGTATATGGACCGGGGGGGACGGAGAGACCCAGTACTTC	CASSIWTGGDGETQYF
few	TRBV12-5	TRBD1	TRBJ1-1	TGTGCTAGTGGTTTGTCTTCAGGGGGAGGCACTGAAGCTTTCTTT	CASGLSSGGGTEAFF
-	TRBV30	-	TRBJ2-4	TGTGCCTGGACTCGGGCAACAGTAGCCAAAAACATTCAGTACTTC	CAWTRATVAKNIQYF
-	TRBV5-1	-	TRBJ2-7	TGCGCCAGCAGCTTGTCAGCGACCACGGTGGACGAGCAGTACTTC	CASSLSATTVDEQYF
-	TRBV27	-	TRBJ1-3	TGTGCCAGCAGTTTCAATGTGGGAAACACCATATATTTT	CASSFNVGNTIYF
-	TRBV27	-	TRBJ1-5	TGTGCCAGCACACCCGCGCCCAATAGCAATCAGCCCCAGCATTTT	CASTPAPNSNQPQHF
-	TRBV10-3	-	TRBJ1-2	TGTGCCATCAGTGGGCAGGGCGCTAACTATGGCTACACCTTC	CAISGQGANYGYTF
-	TRBV19	TRBD1	TRBJ2-7	TGTGCCAGTAGCAGAGGACAGGCCACCTACGAGCAGTACTTC	CASSRGQATYEQYF
few	TRBV7-2	TRBD2	TRBJ2-3	TGTGCCAGCAGCTCGGCGGGAGGGCCTACAGATACGCAGTATTTT	CASSSAGGPTDTQYF
-	TRBV27	TRBD1	TRBJ2-7	TGTGCCAGCAGTCCGCTCATCGGGACAGGGGATCCCTACGAGCAGTACTTC	CASSPLIGTGDPYEQYF
-	TRBV6-1	-	TRBJ1-1	TGTGCCAGCAGTGAGTGGGGCACTGAAGCTTTCTTT	CASSEWGTEAFF
once	TRBV19	-	TRBJ2-7	TGTGCCAGTACTCCGCGGGGAAACCTCCCCGGGGAGCAGTACTTC	CASTPRGNLPGEQYF
-	TRBV19	-	TRBJ1-1	TGTGCCAGTAGTATCCATGCAGGGGTTGGAACTGAAGCTTTCTTT	CASSIHAGVGTEAFF
-	TRBV5-1	TRBD1	TRBJ1-3	TGCGCCAGCAGCCAAATGACAGGGGTGGGAAACACCATATATTTT	CASSQMTGVGNTIYF
few	TRBV18	-	TRBJ1-1	TGTGCCAGCTCACCTCCAGCGAACACTGAAGCTTTCTTT	CASSPPANTEAFF
-	TRBV7-8	-	TRBJ1-2	TGTGCCAGCAGCTTAATGAGAAACTATGGCTACACCTTC	CASSLMRNYGYTF
-	TRBV7-8	-	TRBJ2-5	TGTGCCAGCAGCTCCGGTTGGGTTCGGGAGACCCAGTACTTC	CASSSGWVRETQYF
-	TRBV5-1	-	TRBJ1-1	TGCGCCAGCAGCTGGGGGGCCGGGACTGAAGCTTTCTTT	CASSWGAGTEAFF
-	TRBV19	-	TRBJ2-7	TGTGCCAGTAGTATAGGAGCGGACCTCTACGAGCAGTACTTC	CASSIGADLYEQYF
once	TRBV10-1	-	TRBJ2-7	TGCGCCAGCAGTGATGGGTCGGGGAAGCCGTACTTC	CASSDGSGKPYF